This TCR beta chain was captured by sequencing in a study of T-cell memory formation after mild COVID-19. TCRdb re-called the 5' RACE reads with MiXCR, one entry per CDR3 protein. In the table there are roughly 150,000 distinct CDR3 sequences, 10% to 15% of which are singletons. The CDR3 loop spans 11 amino acids. The ends were cut back, 5 bases at V and 7 bases at J, with 6 bases in the middle. Germline V CDR1 and CDR2: MNHNY, SVGAGI (reference sequence). Source material: PBMCs or a T cell subset sorted from them (not recorded which). The chain links TRBV6-6 to TRBJ2-1, with a weak D call TRBD2 (5 bases). The TCR sequence derives from a man in his late teens or twenties who had mild COVID-19 (a few samples of this study predate the infection). Cell type and time point are not known. CDR3 in amino acids: CASSGENEQFF. The CDR3, as DNA: TGTGCCAGCAGTGGGGAGAATGAGCAGTTCTTC.